The clone carrying this T cell receptor (beta chain) was seen at least ten times. Its antigen is as yet unknown. The entry originates in a study of tumor-infiltrating lymphocytes in primary liver carcinoma. Overall study context: Surgery removed the patients' primary liver carcinoma. Study-wide points: Blood trailed tumors significantly in top-250-clone fraction (p = 0.039).

Starting from roughly 540 ng of total RNA, TCR beta cDNA was produced with a primer in the constant region. ARM-PCR, slightly modified, supplied the TCR beta libraries through three nested multiplex PCR rounds. The first two PCR rounds used TRBV1-TRBV30 forward primers with a C-beta reverse primer, around 10 cycles each. TCRdb processed the multiplex PCR reads anew with MiXCR; each CDR3 protein has one entry. The sample holds some 320,000 distinct CDR3 sequences; roughly 60% are singletons and the top ten take about 9.4%. They got blood RNA out of unsorted whole blood and also pulled out germline DNA. Among the patients, all had chronic HBV infection and none had been treated. Before any surgery took place, roughly 4.2 milliliters of peripheral blood were collected. V was clipped by 4 bases and J by 1 base, with 16 bases between them. The CDR3 length is 15 residues. CDR1 and CDR2 (germline): SQVTM, ANQGSEA.

The sequencing input was peripheral blood. The clonotype was recovered from a man aged 35 to 55 with primary liver carcinoma and hepatitis B virus infection. The rearrangement links TRBV29-1 to TRBJ1-1, with D possibly being TRBD1 (5 bases). The CDR3 sequence: CSVGGGVLGNTEAFF. The CDR3 DNA is TGCAGCGTTGGCGGGGGAGTTCTCGGGAACACTGAAGCTTTCTTT.